These 23 T cell receptor beta chains were all obtained from the same sample, sequenced in a study of CD8+ T cells in alopecia areata. RNA extraction was followed by reverse transcription into cDNA, which acted as the sequencing template. The data were produced by immunoSEQ multiplex PCR, yet TCRdb's version contains in-frame clones alone and is incomplete. The data hold around 270,000 clones, with roughly 60% observed a single time. Treatment: oral pan-JAK inhibitor, 5-10 mg twice daily. Material: CD4+ T cells sorted from blood, obtained at week 24, from a patient treated with tofacitinib. The receptors here all came from a human donor with alopecia areata.

This clone appeared once. The rearrangement links TRBV27 to TRBJ2-3, with 8 bases that match TRBD1. CDR3 length: 16 residues. Germline trimming cut 0 bases from V and 2 bases from J; bases unmatched to any gene: 4. CDR1 and CDR2 from the germline V gene are MNHEY and SMNVEV (reference sequence). CDR3 protein: CASSLSGQAITDTQYF. In DNA, the CDR3 is TGTGCCAGCAGTTTATCGGGACAGGCCATCACAGATACGCAGTATTTT.

This chain joins TRBV7-6 and TRBJ2-5, with D perhaps given as TRBD1 or TRBD2 (5 bases each). Germline V gene sequence: CDR1 SGHVS, CDR2 FNYEAQ. The V gene lost 5 bases and the J gene lost 3 bases, with 10 bases spanning the gap. The CDR3 consists of 13 residues. The CDR3, as DNA: TGTGCCAGCAGCCGAGGGACGGAAGAGACCCAGTACTTC. The encoded protein is CASSRGTEETQYF.

The rearrangement links TRBV30 to TRBJ2-1, with no clear D. The CDR3 consists of 11 residues. Germline lookup yields CDR1 GTSNPN and CDR2 SVGIG (reference sequence). With 5 bases removed from V and 4 bases from J, the gap between germline ends came to 6 bases. This CDR3 is CAWAHYNEQFF. The CDR3 DNA reads as TGTGCCTGGGCCCATTACAATGAGCAGTTCTTC.

The chain carries TRBV9 and TRBJ2-1; D may be TRBD2 (5 bases). This CDR3 comprises 15 residues. V was shortened by 3 bases and J by 3 bases, with 13 bases between the two germline ends. Germline CDR1 and CDR2: SGDLS and YYNGEE. CDR3 sequence: CASSAPGSVYNEQFF. The CDR3, as DNA: TGTGCCAGCAGCGCCCCGGGGAGCGTCTACAATGAGCAGTTCTTC.

This clone was picked up many times. This rearrangement joins TRBV7-2 to TRBJ2-6; the match to TRBD1 covers 10 bases. Germline CDR1 and CDR2: SGHTA and FQGNSA. CDR3 length: 17 amino acids. J gave up 4 bases and V 5 bases, and 8 bases lay outside the gene matches. DNA for the CDR3: TGTGCCAGCAGCCTTACCGGGACAGGGGTCGGGGCCAACGTCCTGACTTTC. Translation: CASSLTGTGVGANVLTF. The complete variable domain, with remaining parts taken from reference TRBV7-2 and TRBJ2-6, reads GAGVSQSPSNKVTEKGKDVELRCDPISGHTALYWYRQSLGQGLEFLIYFQGNSAPDKSGLPSDRFSAERTGGSVSTLTIQRTQQEDSAVYLCASSLTGTGVGANVLTFGAGSRLTVL.

This clone was seen more than once but under ten times. The chain employs TRBV7-9 and TRBJ1-2; D ambiguous. The V gene lost 1 base and the J gene lost 0 bases, with 9 bases spanning the gap. The CDR3 has 15 residues. Germline CDR1 SEHNR, CDR2 FQNEAQ (reference sequence). The DNA for the CDR3 is TGTGCCAGCAGCTTAGATGGAGTTACTAACTATGGCTACACCTTC. Protein: CASSLDGVTNYGYTF.

The gene calls are TRBV25-1 and TRBJ2-3; 8 bases fit TRBD1. Germline V lookup: CDR1 MGHDK, CDR2 SYGVNS. The J segment lost 1 base and the V segment lost 4 bases, leaving 4 bases of the junction unmatched. The CDR3 sequence is 15 residues long. The CDR3 region has the DNA TGTGCCAGCAGTGCTCGACAGGGGCGCACAGATACGCAGTATTTT. Its protein product is CASSARQGRTDTQYF.

The V and J genes are TRBV6-5 and TRBJ2-5, with D tentatively TRBD1 (7 bases). The CDR3 is 13 residues long. Germline V gene data show CDR1 as MNHEY and CDR2 as SVGAGI. Trimming cost V 6 bases and J 7 bases, with 15 bases left between them. The CDR3 sequence: CASRIDREATQYF. CDR3 nucleotides: TGTGCCAGCAGGATTGACAGGGAGGCGACCCAGTACTTC.

This clone was counted a few times. Other DNA sequences in this sample translate to the same CDR3. The genes are TRBV7-9 and TRBJ2-7, with TRBD1 matching 10 bases. CDR3 length: 14 residues. Germline V CDR1 and CDR2: SEHNR, FQNEAQ (reference sequence). The V gene end was trimmed by 3 bases and the J gene end by 2 bases; junction bases not matched to a gene: 1. CDR3 sequence (DNA): TGTGCCAGCAGCTTGGGGACAGGGGCCTACGAGCAGTACTTC. Its translation is CASSLGTGAYEQYF.

This clone was counted only a few times. The chain employs TRBV4-2 and TRBJ2-4; D gene ambiguous. The CDR3 is made up of 12 amino acids. Germline-derived CDR1 and CDR2 are LGHNA and YNFKEQ. Trimming shortened V by 0 bases and J by 8 bases, and 5 bases separated the two germline ends. The CDR3 DNA is TGTGCCAGCAGCCAAGACGGTGACATTCAGTACTTC. Its protein is CASSQDGDIQYF.

This clone turned up a few times. The V gene is TRBV5-1, the J gene TRBJ2-5, with a weak D call TRBD2 (5 bases). The CDR3 length is 11 residues. V shed 7 bases and J shed 5 bases, with 9 bases lying between them. Per the germline V gene, CDR1 is SGHRS and CDR2 is YFSETQ. The CDR3 spells CASRDVETQYF. The DNA of the CDR3 is TGCGCCAGCCGGGATGTGGAGACCCAGTACTTC.

The J gene is TRBJ2-1, the V gene TRBV7-2; D perhaps matches TRBD2 (5 bases). The V end lost 2 bases, the J end lost 4 bases, and 6 bases lay between the germline ends. CDR3 length: 13 residues. CDR1 is SGHTA, CDR2 FQGNSA, per germline. The CDR3 nucleotides are TGTGCCAGCAGCTTACGAGGGTACAATGAGCAGTTCTTC. This sequence encodes CASSLRGYNEQFF.

The chain is built from TRBV7-3 and TRBJ2-2; D is possibly TRBD2 (5 bases). This CDR3 comprises 15 residues. V was clipped by 5 bases and J by 4 bases, with 14 bases between them. From germline, CDR1 is SGHTA and CDR2 FQGTGA. The CDR3 is CASSLTGSSTGELFF. The CDR3, as DNA: TGTGCCAGCAGCCTCACGGGGTCGAGCACCGGGGAGCTGTTTTTT.

This chain uses TRBV4-1 with TRBJ1-1, with D tentatively TRBD1 (5 bases). Trimming shortened V by 0 bases and J by 0 bases, and 11 bases separated the two germline ends. Germline CDR1 and CDR2: MGHRA and YSYEKL. The CDR3 extends over 16 amino acids. The DNA of the CDR3 is TGCGCCAGCAGCCAAGATACGGGGGGAATGAACACTGAAGCTTTCTTT. Its translation is CASSQDTGGMNTEAFF.

The chain links TRBV5-1 to TRBJ2-3, with D perhaps TRBD1 or TRBD2 (5 bases each). Trimming took off 4 bases at V and 1 base at J, with 13 bases between the two ends. The CDR3 loop spans 15 amino acids. Germline V gives CDR1 SGHRS, CDR2 YFSETQ. The CDR3 loop is CASSPGTIRTDTQYF. The CDR3 region has the DNA TGCGCCAGCAGCCCCGGGACCATACGCACAGATACGCAGTATTTT.

The genes are TRBV7-2 and TRBJ2-7; D gene uncertain. The CDR3 is 12 amino acids. Looked up from germline, CDR1 is SGHTA and CDR2 is FQGNSA. Trimming stripped 4 bases from V and 0 bases from J, with 4 bases between. The CDR3 protein is CASSSFSYEQYF. The DNA of the CDR3 is TGTGCCAGCAGCTCCTTCTCCTACGAGCAGTACTTC.

V is TRBV4-1 and J is TRBJ2-4; D is perhaps TRBD2 (5 bases). Germline lookup yields CDR1 MGHRA and CDR2 YSYEKL. There are 16 residues in the CDR3. The V and J ends lost 3 bases and 1 base respectively, with 13 bases between them. Here the CDR3 reads CASSHPARGAKNIQYF. The DNA for the CDR3 is TGCGCCAGCAGCCATCCGGCGCGAGGGGCCAAAAACATTCAGTACTTC.

CDR3 in amino acids: CASGYQGTRTDTQYF. As DNA, the CDR3 is TGTGCTAGTGGATATCAGGGAACGCGCACAGATACGCAGTATTTT. The V and J genes are TRBV12-5 and TRBJ2-3; D is perhaps TRBD1 (5 bases). This CDR3 contains 15 residues. Germline loops: CDR1 LGHNT, CDR2 FRNRAP. V was pared by 6 bases and J by 1 base, with 14 bases between.

The genes are TRBV7-2 and TRBJ2-3, with D possibly being TRBD2 (6 bases). Germline assignment: CDR1 SGHTA and CDR2 FQGNSA. V was trimmed by 5 bases and J by 5 bases, leaving 20 bases between them. This CDR3 has 16 amino acids. The CDR3 is CASSPLVAGRGDTQYF. CDR3 nucleotide sequence: TGTGCCAGCAGCCCCCTGGTGGCGGGGCGAGGAGATACGCAGTATTTT.

This clone turned up a few times. V gene TRBV29-1 combines with J gene TRBJ2-5, with D possibly being TRBD2 (6 bases). The ends were cut back, 5 bases at V and 5 bases at J, with 21 bases in the middle. CDR1 is SQVTM and CDR2 is ANQGSEA in the germline V gene. This CDR3 comprises 15 residues. The CDR3 region is CSVKGLPGSGETQYF. DNA for the CDR3: TGCAGCGTTAAGGGACTCCCGGGGTCGGGGGAGACCCAGTACTTC. Complete variable domain (other parts from reference TRBV29-1 and TRBJ2-5): SAVISQKPSRDICQRGTSLTIQCQVDSQVTMMFWYRQQPGQSLTLIATANQGSEATYESGFVIDKFPISRPNLTFSTLTVSNMSPEDSSIYLCSVKGLPGSGETQYFGPGTRLLVL.

The J gene is TRBJ2-1, the V gene TRBV30; 7 nucleotides line up with TRBD2. V lost 2 bases to trimming and J lost 4 bases; unmatched junction nucleotides: 11. The length of the CDR3 is 16 residues. The V gene's germline CDR1 is GTSNPN and CDR2 SVGIG (reference sequence). The chain's CDR3 is CAWSPLGASGYNEQFF. CDR3 sequence (DNA): TGTGCCTGGAGTCCCCTTGGGGCTAGCGGATACAATGAGCAGTTCTTC.

Points on this clone: Within the sample, other DNA sequences also encode this same CDR3. The chain couples TRBV2 to TRBJ2-5; D is unclear. Deletions cut 4 bases from V and 2 bases from J, with 8 bases between. CDR1 is SNHLY, CDR2 FYNNEI, per germline. The CDR3 is 13 residues long. CDR3 sequence (DNA): TGTGCCAGCAGTGGTGACGGACAAGAGACCCAGTACTTC. Translating gives CASSGDGQETQYF.

This chain joins TRBV5-1 and TRBJ2-7; 8 positions match TRBD1. CDR3 length: 14 amino acids. From germline, CDR1 is SGHRS and CDR2 YFSETQ. The ends lost 0 bases at V and 6 bases at J; junction bases unmatched: 5. CDR3 loop: CASSLGDRYSEQYF. The CDR3 DNA follows: TGCGCCAGCAGCTTGGGGGACAGGTACAGCGAGCAGTACTTC.